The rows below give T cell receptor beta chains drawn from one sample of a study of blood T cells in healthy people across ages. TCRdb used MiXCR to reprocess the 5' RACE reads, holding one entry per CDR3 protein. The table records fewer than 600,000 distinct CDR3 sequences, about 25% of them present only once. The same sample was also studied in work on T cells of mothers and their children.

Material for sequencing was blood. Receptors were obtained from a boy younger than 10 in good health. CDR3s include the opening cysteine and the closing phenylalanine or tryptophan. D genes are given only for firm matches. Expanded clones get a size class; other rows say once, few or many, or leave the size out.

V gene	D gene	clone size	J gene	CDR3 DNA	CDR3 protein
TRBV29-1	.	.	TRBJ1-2	TGCAGCGTCGACAGAGAATATGGCTACACCTTC	CSVDREYGYTF
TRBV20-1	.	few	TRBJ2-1	TGCAGTGCTAGGCCCCTGTTGGCCTCCTACAATGAGCAGTTCTTC	CSARPLLASYNEQFF
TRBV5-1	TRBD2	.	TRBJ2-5	TGCGCCAGCACCCCTTTAGCGGGAGAGAGGAGGGAGACCCAGTACTTC	CASTPLAGERRETQYF
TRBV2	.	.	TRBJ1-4	TGTGCCAGCAGTGAAGATGAGAGGGAAGGGGAAAAACTGTTTTTT	CASSEDEREGEKLFF
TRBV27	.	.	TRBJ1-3	TGTGCCGGCAGTTTAAGCGTCCCAGGCTCTGGAAACACCATATATTTT	CAGSLSVPGSGNTIYF
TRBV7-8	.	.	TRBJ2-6	TGTGCCAGCAGCTTAGAACAGTACTCTGGGGCCAACGTCCTGACTTTC	CASSLEQYSGANVLTF
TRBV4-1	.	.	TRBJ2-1	TGCGCCAGCAGCCCGCAAGGACGGGGGAGAGACCCCTGGAATGAGCAGTTCTTC	CASSPQGRGRDPWNEQFF
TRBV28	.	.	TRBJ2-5	TGTGCCAGCAGTTCTATCGGGACCGCAGGGGTGACCCAGTACTTC	CASSSIGTAGVTQYF
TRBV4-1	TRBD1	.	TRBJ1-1	TGCGCCAGCAGCCAAGCAAAGGGGGCCACTGAAGCTTTCTTT	CASSQAKGATEAFF
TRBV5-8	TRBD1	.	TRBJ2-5	TGTGCCAGCAGCTTGGCACAGGGGGCCGGGGAGACCCAGTACTTC	CASSLAQGAGETQYF
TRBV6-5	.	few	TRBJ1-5	TGTGCCAGCAGTTCCGACAGCAACTATCAGCCCCAGCATTTT	CASSSDSNYQPQHF
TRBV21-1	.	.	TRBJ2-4	TGTGCCAGCAGCAAGACAGGGTCGATAAGGATGCGATCCAAAAACATTCAGTACTTC	CASSKTGSIRMRSKNIQYF
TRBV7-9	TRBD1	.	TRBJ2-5	TGTGCCAGCAGCTTCCGGGACAGCCAAGAGACCCAGTACTTC	CASSFRDSQETQYF
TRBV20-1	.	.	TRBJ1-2	TGCAGTGCCTTCCGGCCCGGATCTAACTATGGCTACACCTTC	CSAFRPGSNYGYTF
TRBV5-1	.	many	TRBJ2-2	TGCGCCAGCAGCTTGACAGGGAACACCGGGGAGCTGTTTTTT	CASSLTGNTGELFF
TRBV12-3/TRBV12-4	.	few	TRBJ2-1	TGTGCCAGCAGTTTGGGCCAGGGCTATGAGCAGTTCTTC	CASSLGQGYEQFF
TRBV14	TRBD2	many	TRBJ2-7	TGTGCCAGCAGCCTAGCGGGAGTTTCCTACGAGCAGTACTTC	CASSLAGVSYEQYF
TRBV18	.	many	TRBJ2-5	TGTGCCAGCTCACCACAGGGTGGAGAGACCCAGTACTTC	CASSPQGGETQYF
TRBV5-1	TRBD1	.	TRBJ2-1	TGCGCCAGCAGCGGCCGGGACAGGGGTGGGAATGAGCAGTTCTTC	CASSGRDRGGNEQFF
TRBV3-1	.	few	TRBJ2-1	TGTGCCAGCAGCCCGGCCGGTGGGTATAGGATTTATGAGCAGTTCTTC	CASSPAGGYRIYEQFF
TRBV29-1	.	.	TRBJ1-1	TGCAGCGAAAACAGGGTCGGGGACACTGAAGCTTTCTTT	CSENRVGDTEAFF